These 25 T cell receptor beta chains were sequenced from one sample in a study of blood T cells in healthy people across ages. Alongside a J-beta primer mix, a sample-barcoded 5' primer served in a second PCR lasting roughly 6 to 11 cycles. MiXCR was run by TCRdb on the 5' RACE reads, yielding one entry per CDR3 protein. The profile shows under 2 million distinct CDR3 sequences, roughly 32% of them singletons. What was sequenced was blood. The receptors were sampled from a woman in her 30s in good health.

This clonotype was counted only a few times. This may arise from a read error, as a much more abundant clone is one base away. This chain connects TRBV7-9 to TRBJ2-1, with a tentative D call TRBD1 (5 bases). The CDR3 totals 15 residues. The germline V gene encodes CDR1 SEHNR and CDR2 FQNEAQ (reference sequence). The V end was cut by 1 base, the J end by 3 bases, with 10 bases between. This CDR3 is CASSLGLGVYNEQFF. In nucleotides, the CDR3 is TGTGCCAGCAGCTTAGGGCTAGGGGTCTACAATGAGCAGTTCTTC.

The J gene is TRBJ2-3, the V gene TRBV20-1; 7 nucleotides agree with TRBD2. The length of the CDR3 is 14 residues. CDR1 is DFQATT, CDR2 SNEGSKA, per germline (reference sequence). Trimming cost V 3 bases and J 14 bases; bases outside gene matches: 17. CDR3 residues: CSARGGTAIDRGYF. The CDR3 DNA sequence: TGCAGTGCTAGGGGAGGGACCGCGATAGATAGGGGGTATTTT.

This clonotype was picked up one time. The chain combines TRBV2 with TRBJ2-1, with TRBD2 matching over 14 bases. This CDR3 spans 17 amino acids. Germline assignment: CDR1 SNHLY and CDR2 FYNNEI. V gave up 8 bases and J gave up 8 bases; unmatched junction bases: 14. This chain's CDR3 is CASHPTRGTSGGHEQFF. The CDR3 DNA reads TGTGCCAGCCACCCAACGCGTGGGACTAGCGGGGGTCATGAGCAGTTCTTC. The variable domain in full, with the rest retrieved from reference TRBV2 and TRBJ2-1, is EPEVTQTPSHQVTQMGQEVILRCVPISNHLYFYWYRQILGQKVEFLVSFYNNEISEKSEIFDDQFSVERPDGSNFTLKIRSTKLEDSAMYFCASHPTRGTSGGHEQFFGPGTRLTVL.

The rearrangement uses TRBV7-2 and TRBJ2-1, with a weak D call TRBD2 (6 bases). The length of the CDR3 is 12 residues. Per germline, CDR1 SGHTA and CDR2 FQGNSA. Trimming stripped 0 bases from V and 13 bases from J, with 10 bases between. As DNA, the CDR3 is TGTGCCAGCAGCTTAGCGGGGGGTGGACAGTTCTTC. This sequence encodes CASSLAGGGQFF.

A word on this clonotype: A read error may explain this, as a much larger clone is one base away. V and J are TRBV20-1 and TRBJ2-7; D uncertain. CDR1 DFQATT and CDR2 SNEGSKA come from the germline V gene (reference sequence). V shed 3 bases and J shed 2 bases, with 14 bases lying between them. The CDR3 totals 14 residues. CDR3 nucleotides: TGCAGTGCTAGGGGCAGGTACACGACCTACGAGCAGTACTTC. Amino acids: CSARGRYTTYEQYF.

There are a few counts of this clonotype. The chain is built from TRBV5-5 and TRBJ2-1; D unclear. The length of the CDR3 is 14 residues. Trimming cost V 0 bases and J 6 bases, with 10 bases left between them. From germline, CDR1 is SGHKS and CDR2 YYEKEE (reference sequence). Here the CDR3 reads CASSLAPVGNEQFF. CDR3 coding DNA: TGTGCCAGCAGCTTGGCCCCCGTAGGCAATGAGCAGTTCTTC.

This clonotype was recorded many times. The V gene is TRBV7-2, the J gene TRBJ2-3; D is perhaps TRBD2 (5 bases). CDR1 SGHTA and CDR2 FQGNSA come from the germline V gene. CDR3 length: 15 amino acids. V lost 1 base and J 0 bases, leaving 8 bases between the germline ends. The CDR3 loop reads CASSLELASTDTQYF. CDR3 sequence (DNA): TGTGCCAGCAGCTTAGAGTTAGCGAGCACAGATACGCAGTATTTT.

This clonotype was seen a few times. CDR3 nucleotide sequence: TGCAGTGCGAAAATAGCGGGGTACTACAATGAGCAGTTCTTC. It is translated as CSAKIAGYYNEQFF. This chain connects TRBV20-1 to TRBJ2-1; 8 bases are shared with TRBD2. From germline, CDR1 is DFQATT and CDR2 SNEGSKA (reference sequence). V shed 6 bases and J 3 bases; nucleotides not matched to a gene: 7. This CDR3 region has 14 residues.

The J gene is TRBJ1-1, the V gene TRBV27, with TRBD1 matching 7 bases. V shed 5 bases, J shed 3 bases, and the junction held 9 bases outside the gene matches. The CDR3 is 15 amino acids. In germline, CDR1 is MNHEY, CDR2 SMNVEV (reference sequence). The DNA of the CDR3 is TGTGCCAGCAGTCCTAAACAGGGGCGGTACACTGAAGCTTTCTTT. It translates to CASSPKQGRYTEAFF.

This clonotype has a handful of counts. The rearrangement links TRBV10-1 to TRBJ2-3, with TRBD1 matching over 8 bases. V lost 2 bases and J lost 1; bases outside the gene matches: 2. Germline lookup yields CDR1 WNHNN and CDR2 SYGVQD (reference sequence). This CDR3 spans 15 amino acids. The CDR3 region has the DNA TGCGCCAGCAGTGAGACAGGGGGAGGCACAGATACGCAGTATTTT. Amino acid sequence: CASSETGGGTDTQYF.

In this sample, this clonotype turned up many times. CDR3 nucleotides: TGCAGCGTTGAGGTATGGGAGGCGAACAACTATGGCTACACCTTC. Its translation is CSVEVWEANNYGYTF. V and J are TRBV29-1 and TRBJ1-2; D remains unclear. The V gene lost 3 bases and the J gene lost 2 bases, with 16 bases spanning the gap. Looked up from germline, CDR1 is SQVTM and CDR2 is ANQGSEA. This CDR3 is built from 15 residues.

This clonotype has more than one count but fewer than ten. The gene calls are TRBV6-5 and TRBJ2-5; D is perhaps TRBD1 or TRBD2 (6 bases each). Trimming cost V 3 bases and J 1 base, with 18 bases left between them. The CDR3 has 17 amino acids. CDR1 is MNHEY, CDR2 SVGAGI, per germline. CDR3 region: CASSYLAVGGLQETQYF. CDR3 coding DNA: TGTGCCAGCAGTTATCTGGCGGTCGGGGGCCTCCAAGAGACCCAGTACTTC.

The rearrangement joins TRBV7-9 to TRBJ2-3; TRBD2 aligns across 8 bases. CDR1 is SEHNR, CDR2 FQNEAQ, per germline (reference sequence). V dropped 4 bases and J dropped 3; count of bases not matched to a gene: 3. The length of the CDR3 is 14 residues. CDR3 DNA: TGTGCCAGCAGCTATAGCGGGGATACAGATACGCAGTATTTT. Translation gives CASSYSGDTDTQYF.

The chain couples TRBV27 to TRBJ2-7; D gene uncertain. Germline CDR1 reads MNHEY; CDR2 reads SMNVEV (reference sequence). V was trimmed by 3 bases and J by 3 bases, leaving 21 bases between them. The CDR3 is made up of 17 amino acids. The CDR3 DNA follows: TGTGCCAGCAGTTTTTCATCGCCGTGGAGATCCAACTACGAGCAGTACTTC. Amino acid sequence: CASSFSSPWRSNYEQYF.

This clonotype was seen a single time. The chain's CDR3 is CSARPGGVGSLNTEAFF. The CDR3 DNA reads as TGCAGTGCTAGACCCGGTGGGGTAGGATCCCTAAACACTGAAGCTTTCTTT. This sequence joins TRBV20-1 and TRBJ1-1, with D hard to call. V dropped 2 bases and J dropped 2 bases, with 21 bases sitting between them. The CDR3 spans 17 residues. CDR1 DFQATT and CDR2 SNEGSKA come from the germline V gene (reference sequence).

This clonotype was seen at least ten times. CDR3 nucleotides: TGTGCCACCCGCGGAGGGGCCACAGATACGCAGTATTTT. Translated, it gives CATRGGATDTQYF. V and J are TRBV10-3 and TRBJ2-3, with D perhaps TRBD2 (6 bases). In germline, CDR1 is ENHRY, CDR2 SYGVKD. With 10 bases removed from V and 2 bases from J, the gap between germline ends came to 13 bases. The CDR3 sequence is 13 residues long.

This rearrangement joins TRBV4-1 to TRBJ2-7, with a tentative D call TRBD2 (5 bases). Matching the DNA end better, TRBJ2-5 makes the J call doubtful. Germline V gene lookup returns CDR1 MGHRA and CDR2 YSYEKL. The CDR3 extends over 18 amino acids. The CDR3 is CASSQALTSTRTQETQYF. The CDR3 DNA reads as TGCGCCAGCAGCCAAGCCCTTACCTCAACTAGGACGCAGGAGACCCAGTACTTC.

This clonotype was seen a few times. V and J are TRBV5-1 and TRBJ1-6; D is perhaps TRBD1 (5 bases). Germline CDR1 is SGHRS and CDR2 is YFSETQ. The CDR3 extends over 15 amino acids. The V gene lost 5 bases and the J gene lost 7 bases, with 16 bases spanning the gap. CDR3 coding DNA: TGCGCCAGCAGTCCCAGGGAGGTTTGGAATTCACCCCTCCACTTT. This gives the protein CASSPREVWNSPLHF.

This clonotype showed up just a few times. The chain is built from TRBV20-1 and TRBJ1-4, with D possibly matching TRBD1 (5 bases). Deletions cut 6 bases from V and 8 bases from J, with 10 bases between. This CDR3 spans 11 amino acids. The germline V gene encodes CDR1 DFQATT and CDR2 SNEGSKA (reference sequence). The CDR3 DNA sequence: TGCAGTGCCCCTAGGGGCGAAAAACTGTTTTTT. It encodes CSAPRGEKLFF.

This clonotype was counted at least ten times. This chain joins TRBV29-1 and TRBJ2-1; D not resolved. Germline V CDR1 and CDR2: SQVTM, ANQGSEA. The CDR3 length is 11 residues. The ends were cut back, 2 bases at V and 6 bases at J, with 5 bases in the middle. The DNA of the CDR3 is TGCAGCGTTGAACAGTCCAATGAGCAGTTCTTC. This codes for CSVEQSNEQFF.

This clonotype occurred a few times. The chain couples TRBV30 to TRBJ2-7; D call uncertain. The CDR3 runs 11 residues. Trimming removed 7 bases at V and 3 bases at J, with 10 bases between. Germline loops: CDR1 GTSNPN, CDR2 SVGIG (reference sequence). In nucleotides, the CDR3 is TGTGCCTTTTCCCGTGACTACGAGCAGTACTTC. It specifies CAFSRDYEQYF.

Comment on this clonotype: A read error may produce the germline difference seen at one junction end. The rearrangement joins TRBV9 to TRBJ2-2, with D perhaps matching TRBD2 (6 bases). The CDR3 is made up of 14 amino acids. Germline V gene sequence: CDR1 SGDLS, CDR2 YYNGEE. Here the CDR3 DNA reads TGTGCCAGCAGCGCTGGACTATTTACCGGGGAGCCGTTTTTT. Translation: CASSAGLFTGEPFF.

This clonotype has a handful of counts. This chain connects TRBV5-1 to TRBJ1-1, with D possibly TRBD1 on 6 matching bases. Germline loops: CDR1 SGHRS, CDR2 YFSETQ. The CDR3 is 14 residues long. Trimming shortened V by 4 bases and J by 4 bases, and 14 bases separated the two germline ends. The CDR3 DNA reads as TGCGCCAGCAGCGTGAGCCAGGGGCTCACTGAAGCTTTCTTT. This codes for CASSVSQGLTEAFF.

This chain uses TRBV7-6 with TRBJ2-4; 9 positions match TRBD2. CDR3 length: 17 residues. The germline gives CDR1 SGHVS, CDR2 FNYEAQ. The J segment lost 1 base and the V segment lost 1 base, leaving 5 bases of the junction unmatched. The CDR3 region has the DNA TGTGCCAGCAGCTTAGACGCGGGAGGGGGGGCCAAAAACATTCAGTACTTC. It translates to CASSLDAGGGAKNIQYF.

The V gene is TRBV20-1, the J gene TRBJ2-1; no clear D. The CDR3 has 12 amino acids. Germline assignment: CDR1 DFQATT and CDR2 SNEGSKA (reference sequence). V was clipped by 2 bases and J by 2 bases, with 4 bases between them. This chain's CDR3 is CSARRAYNEQFF. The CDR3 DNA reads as TGCAGTGCTAGAAGGGCCTACAATGAGCAGTTCTTC.